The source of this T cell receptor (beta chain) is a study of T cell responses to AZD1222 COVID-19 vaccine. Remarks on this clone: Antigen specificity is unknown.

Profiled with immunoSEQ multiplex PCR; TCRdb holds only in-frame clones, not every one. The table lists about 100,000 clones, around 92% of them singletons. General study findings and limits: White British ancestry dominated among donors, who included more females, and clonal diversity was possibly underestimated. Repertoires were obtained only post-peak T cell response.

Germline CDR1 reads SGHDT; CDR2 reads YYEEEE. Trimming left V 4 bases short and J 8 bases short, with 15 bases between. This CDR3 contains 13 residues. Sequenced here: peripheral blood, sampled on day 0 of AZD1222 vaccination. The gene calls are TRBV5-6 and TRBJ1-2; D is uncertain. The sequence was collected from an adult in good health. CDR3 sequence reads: CASSPGRVGGYTF. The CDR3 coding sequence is TGTGCCAGCAGCCCCGGTCGGGTTGGGGGCTACACCTTC.